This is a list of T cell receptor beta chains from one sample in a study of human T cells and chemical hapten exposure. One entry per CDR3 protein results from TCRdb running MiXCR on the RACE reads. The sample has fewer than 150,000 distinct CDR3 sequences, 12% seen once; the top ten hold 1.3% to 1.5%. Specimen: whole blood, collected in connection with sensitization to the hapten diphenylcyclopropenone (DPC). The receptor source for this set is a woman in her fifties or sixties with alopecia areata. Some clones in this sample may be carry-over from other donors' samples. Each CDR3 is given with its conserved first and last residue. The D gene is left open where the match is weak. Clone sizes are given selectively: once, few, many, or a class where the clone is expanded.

CDR3 protein: CASSLPSGSLRTTEQYF
CDR3 DNA: TGTGCCAGCAGCTTGCCTTCCGGTTCCCTCCGGACTACGGAGCAGTACTTC
D gene: -
J gene: TRBJ2-7
clone size: few
CDR3 length: 17
V gene: TRBV5-6

CDR3 protein: CASSVRRQGDIQYF
CDR3 DNA: TGTGCCAGCAGTGTTAGGAGGCAGGGGGACATTCAGTACTTC
D gene: TRBD1
J gene: TRBJ2-4
clone size: few
CDR3 length: 14
V gene: TRBV2

CDR3 protein: CASNFGFRTDTQYF
CDR3 DNA: TGTGCCAGCAACTTCGGGTTCCGCACAGATACGCAGTATTTT
D gene: -
J gene: TRBJ2-3
clone size: many
CDR3 length: 14
V gene: TRBV7-3

CDR3 protein: CSALSGAQGYTF
CDR3 DNA: TGCAGTGCCCTGTCAGGGGCGCAGGGCTACACCTTC
D gene: -
J gene: TRBJ1-2
clone size: -
CDR3 length: 12
V gene: TRBV20-1

CDR3 protein: CATQEGGVGQPQHF
CDR3 DNA: TGTGCCACCCAGGAGGGGGGTGTAGGGCAGCCCCAGCATTTT
D gene: -
J gene: TRBJ1-5
clone size: -
CDR3 length: 14
V gene: TRBV6-2/TRBV6-3

CDR3 protein: CATSDLGTGGGYEQFF
CDR3 DNA: TGTGCCACCAGTGATTTGGGGACAGGGGGTGGCTATGAGCAGTTCTTC
D gene: TRBD1
J gene: TRBJ2-1
clone size: many
CDR3 length: 16
V gene: TRBV24-1

CDR3 protein: CASSVRGYNSPLHF
CDR3 DNA: TGTGCCAGCAGCGTGAGGGGTTATAATTCACCCCTCCACTTT
D gene: -
J gene: TRBJ1-6
clone size: few
CDR3 length: 14
V gene: TRBV9

CDR3 protein: CSVEQRQETQYF
CDR3 DNA: TGCAGCGTGGAACAGAGACAAGAGACCCAGTACTTC
D gene: -
J gene: TRBJ2-5
clone size: few
CDR3 length: 12
V gene: TRBV29-1

CDR3 protein: CASSLRAQVGYEQYF
CDR3 DNA: TGTGCCAGCAGCTTGAGAGCACAGGTCGGTTACGAGCAGTACTTC
D gene: -
J gene: TRBJ2-7
clone size: few
CDR3 length: 15
V gene: TRBV5-5

CDR3 protein: CASSLGQGAGNQPQHF
CDR3 DNA: TGTGCCAGCAGTTTAGGGCAGGGGGCTGGCAATCAGCCCCAGCATTTT
D gene: TRBD1
J gene: TRBJ1-5
clone size: few
CDR3 length: 16
V gene: TRBV28

CDR3 protein: CASSQGPRYEQYF
CDR3 DNA: TGTGCCAGCAGCCAGGGCCCAAGATACGAGCAGTACTTC
D gene: -
J gene: TRBJ2-7
clone size: few
CDR3 length: 13
V gene: TRBV11-2

CDR3 protein: CASSRGGVTDTQYF
CDR3 DNA: TGTGCCAGTTCGAGGGGCGGGGTCACAGATACGCAGTATTTT
D gene: -
J gene: TRBJ2-3
clone size: many
CDR3 length: 14
V gene: TRBV6-2/TRBV6-3

CDR3 protein: CSARDHATTPYEQYF
CDR3 DNA: TGCAGTGCTAGAGATCATGCGACTACTCCCTACGAGCAGTACTTC
D gene: -
J gene: TRBJ2-7
clone size: many
CDR3 length: 15
V gene: TRBV20-1

CDR3 protein: CASSSGTGGSNEQFF
CDR3 DNA: TGTGCCAGTAGTTCGGGGACAGGAGGGTCCAATGAGCAGTTCTTC
D gene: TRBD1
J gene: TRBJ2-1
clone size: -
CDR3 length: 15
V gene: TRBV19

CDR3 protein: CASSVGGQARGYGYTF
CDR3 DNA: TGTGCCAGCAGCGTAGGTGGGCAGGCCAGGGGCTATGGCTACACCTTC
D gene: -
J gene: TRBJ1-2
clone size: -
CDR3 length: 16
V gene: TRBV9

CDR3 protein: CASSPRGPSRGFEQFF
CDR3 DNA: TGTGCCAGCAGCCCAAGGGGCCCCTCCCGCGGCTTTGAGCAGTTCTTC
D gene: -
J gene: TRBJ2-1
clone size: many
CDR3 length: 16
V gene: TRBV11-2

CDR3 protein: CSVAVGADIKYF
CDR3 DNA: -
D gene: -
J gene: TRBJ2-4
clone size: once
CDR3 length: 12
V gene: TRBV29-1

CDR3 protein: CASSFSGGPNSPLHF
CDR3 DNA: TGTGCCAGCAGTTTCTCGGGGGGCCCGAATTCACCCCTCCACTTT
D gene: -
J gene: TRBJ1-6
clone size: -
CDR3 length: 15
V gene: TRBV27

CDR3 protein: CASSESGRVNTEAFF
CDR3 DNA: TGTGCCAGCAGTGAAAGTGGCAGGGTGAACACTGAAGCTTTCTTT
D gene: -
J gene: TRBJ1-1
clone size: few
CDR3 length: 15
V gene: TRBV25-1

CDR3 protein: CASSVTTAGTEAFF
CDR3 DNA: TGTGCCAGCAGTGTCACGACGGCCGGCACTGAAGCTTTCTTT
D gene: -
J gene: TRBJ1-1
clone size: few
CDR3 length: 14
V gene: TRBV25-1

CDR3 protein: CASISGDTQYF
CDR3 DNA: TGTGCCAGCATTTCGGGAGATACGCAGTATTTT
D gene: -
J gene: TRBJ2-3
clone size: -
CDR3 length: 11
V gene: TRBV6-6

CDR3 protein: CASSPRQGAKNTEAFF
CDR3 DNA: TGTGCCAGCAGTCCCAGACAGGGGGCCAAGAACACTGAAGCTTTCTTT
D gene: TRBD1
J gene: TRBJ1-1
clone size: -
CDR3 length: 16
V gene: TRBV27